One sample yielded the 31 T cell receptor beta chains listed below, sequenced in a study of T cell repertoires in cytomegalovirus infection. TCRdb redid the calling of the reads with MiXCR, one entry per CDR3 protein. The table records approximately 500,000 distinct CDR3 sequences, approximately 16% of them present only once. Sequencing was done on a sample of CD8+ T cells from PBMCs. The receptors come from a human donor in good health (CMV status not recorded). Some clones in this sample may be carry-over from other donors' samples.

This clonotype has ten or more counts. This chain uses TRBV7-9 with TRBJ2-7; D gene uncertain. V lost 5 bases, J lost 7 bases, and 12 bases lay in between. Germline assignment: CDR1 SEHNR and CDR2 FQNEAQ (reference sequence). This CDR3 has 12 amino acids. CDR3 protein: CASSRTLEEQYF. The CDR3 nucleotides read TGTGCCAGCAGCCGGACCCTGGAAGAGCAGTACTTC.

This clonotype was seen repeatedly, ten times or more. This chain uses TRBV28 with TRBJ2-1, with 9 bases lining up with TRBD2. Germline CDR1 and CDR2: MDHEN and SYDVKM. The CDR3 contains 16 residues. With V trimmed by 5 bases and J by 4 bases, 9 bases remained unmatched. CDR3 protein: CASSPRPSGNYNEQFF. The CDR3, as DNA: TGTGCCAGCAGTCCTCGACCTAGCGGGAATTACAATGAGCAGTTCTTC.

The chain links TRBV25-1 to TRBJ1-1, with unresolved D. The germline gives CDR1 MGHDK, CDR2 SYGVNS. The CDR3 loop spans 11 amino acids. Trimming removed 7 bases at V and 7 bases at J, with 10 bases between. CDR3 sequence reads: CASTRGSEAFF. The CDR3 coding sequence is TGTGCCAGCACACGCGGGAGTGAAGCTTTCTTT.

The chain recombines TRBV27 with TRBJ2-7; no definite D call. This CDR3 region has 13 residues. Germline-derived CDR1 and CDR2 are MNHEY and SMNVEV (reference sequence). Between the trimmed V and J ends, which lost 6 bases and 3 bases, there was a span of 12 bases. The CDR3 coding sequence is TGTGCCAGCAGCCCCTCCGGATACTACGAGCAGTACTTC. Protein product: CASSPSGYYEQYF.

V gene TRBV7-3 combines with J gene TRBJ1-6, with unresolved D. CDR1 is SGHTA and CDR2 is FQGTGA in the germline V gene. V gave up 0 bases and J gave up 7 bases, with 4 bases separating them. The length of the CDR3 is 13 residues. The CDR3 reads CASSLTMNSPLHF. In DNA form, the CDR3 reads TGTGCCAGCAGCTTAACGATGAATTCACCCCTCCACTTT.

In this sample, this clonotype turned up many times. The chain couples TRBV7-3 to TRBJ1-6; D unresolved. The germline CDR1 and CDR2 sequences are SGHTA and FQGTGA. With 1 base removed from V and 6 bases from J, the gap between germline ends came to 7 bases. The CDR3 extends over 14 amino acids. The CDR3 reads CASSLRSSNSPLHF. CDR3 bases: TGTGCCAGCAGCTTAAGATCATCTAATTCACCCCTCCACTTT.

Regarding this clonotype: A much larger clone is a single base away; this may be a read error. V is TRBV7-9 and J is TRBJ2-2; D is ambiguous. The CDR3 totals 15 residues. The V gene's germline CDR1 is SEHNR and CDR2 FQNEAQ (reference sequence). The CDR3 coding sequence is TGTGCCAACAGCCTCGGTGAGCGGAACACCGGGGAGCTGTTTTTT. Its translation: CANSLGERNTGELFF.

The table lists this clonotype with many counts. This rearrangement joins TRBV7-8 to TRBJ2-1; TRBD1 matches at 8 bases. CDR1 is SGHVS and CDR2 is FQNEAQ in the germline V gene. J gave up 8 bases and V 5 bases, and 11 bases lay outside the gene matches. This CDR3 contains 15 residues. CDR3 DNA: TGTGCCAGCAGCCCCCCGACGGGACAGGCCTATGAGCAGTTCTTC. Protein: CASSPPTGQAYEQFF.

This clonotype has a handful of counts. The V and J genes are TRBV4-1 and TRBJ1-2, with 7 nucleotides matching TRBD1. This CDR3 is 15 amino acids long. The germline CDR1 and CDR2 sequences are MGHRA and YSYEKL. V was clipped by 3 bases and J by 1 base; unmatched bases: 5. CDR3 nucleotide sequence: TGCGCCAGCAGCCAGAAGGGGGACAGTAACTATGGCTACACCTTC. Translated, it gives CASSQKGDSNYGYTF.

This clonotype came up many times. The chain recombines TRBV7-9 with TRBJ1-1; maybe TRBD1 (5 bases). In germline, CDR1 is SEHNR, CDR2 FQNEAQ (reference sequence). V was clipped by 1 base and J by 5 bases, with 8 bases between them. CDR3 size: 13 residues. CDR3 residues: CASSLGGGTEAFF. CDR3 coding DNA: TGTGCCAGCAGCTTAGGCGGGGGGACTGAAGCTTTCTTT.

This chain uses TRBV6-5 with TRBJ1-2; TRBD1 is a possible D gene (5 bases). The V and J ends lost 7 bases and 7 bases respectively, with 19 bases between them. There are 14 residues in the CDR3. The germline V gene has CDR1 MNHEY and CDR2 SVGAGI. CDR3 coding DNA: TGTGCCAGCACTAAAGACCCAGGGTGGGGTGGCTACACCTTC. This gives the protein CASTKDPGWGGYTF.

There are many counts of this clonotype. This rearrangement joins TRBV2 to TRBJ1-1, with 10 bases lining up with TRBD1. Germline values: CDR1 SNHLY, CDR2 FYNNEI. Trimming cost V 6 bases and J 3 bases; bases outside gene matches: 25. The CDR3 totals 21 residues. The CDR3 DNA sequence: TGTGCCAGCAGCATCCCCCGGGACAGGGGAGTTAGGCAACGCGAGGACACTGAAGCTTTCTTT. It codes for CASSIPRDRGVRQREDTEAFF.

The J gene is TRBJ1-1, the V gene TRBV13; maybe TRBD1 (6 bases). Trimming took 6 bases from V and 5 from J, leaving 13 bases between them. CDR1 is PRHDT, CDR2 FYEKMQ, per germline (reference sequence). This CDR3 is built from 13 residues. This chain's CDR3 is CASSSGVRTEAFF. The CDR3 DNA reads TGTGCCAGCAGTTCAGGGGTTAGGACTGAAGCTTTCTTT.

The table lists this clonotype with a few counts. This CDR3 is CASSPGDRLEGYTF. For the CDR3, the DNA is TGTGCCAGCAGCCCCGGGGACAGGCTCGAAGGCTACACCTTC. The chain employs TRBV7-9 and TRBJ1-2, with 8 nucleotides matching TRBD1. V was clipped by 5 bases and J by 8 bases; unmatched bases: 10. From germline, CDR1 is SEHNR and CDR2 FQNEAQ (reference sequence). This CDR3 region has 14 residues.

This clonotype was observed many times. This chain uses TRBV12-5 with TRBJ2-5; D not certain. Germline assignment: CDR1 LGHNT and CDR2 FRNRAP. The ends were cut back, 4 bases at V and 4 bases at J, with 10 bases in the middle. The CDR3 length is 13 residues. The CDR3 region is CASGSPDRETQYF. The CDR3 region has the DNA TGTGCTAGTGGTTCTCCGGACCGAGAGACCCAGTACTTC.

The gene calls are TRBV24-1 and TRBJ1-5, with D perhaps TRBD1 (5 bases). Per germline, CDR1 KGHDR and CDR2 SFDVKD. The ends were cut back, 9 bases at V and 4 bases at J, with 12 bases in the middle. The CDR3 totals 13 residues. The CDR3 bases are TGTGCCACCCACCCCGAGGGGAATCAGCCCCAGCATTTT. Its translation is CATHPEGNQPQHF.

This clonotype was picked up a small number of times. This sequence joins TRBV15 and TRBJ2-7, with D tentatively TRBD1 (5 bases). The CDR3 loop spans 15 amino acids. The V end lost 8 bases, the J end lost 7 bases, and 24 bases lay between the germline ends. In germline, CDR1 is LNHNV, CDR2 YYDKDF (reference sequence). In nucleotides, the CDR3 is TGTGCCACCGGAAGGTCTGACAGACTGCCTGGTGAGCAGTACTTC. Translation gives CATGRSDRLPGEQYF.

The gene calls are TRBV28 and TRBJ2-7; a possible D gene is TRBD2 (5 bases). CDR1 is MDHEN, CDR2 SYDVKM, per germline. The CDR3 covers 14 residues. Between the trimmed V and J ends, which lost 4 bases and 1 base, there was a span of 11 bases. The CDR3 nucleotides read TGTGCCAGCAGTTATATTCAGCGGTCCTACGAGCAGTACTTC. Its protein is CASSYIQRSYEQYF.

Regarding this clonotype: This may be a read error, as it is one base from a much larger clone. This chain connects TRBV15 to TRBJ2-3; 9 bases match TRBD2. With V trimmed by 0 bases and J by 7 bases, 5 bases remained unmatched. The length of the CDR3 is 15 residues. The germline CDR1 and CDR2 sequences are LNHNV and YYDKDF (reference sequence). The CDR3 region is CATSRDRREGYTQYF. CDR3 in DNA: TGTGCCACCAGCAGAGATCGGCGGGAGGGATATACGCAGTATTTT. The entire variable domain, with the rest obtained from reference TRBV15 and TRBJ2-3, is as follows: DAMVIQNPRYQVTQFGKPVTLSCSQTLNHNVMYWYQQKSSQAPKLLFHYYDKDFNNEADTPDNFQSRRPNTSFCFLDIRSPGLGDTAMYLCATSRDRREGYTQYFGPGTRLTVL.

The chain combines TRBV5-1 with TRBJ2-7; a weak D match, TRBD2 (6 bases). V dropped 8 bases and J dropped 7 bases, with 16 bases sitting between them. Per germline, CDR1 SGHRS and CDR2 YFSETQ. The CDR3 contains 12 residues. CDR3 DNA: TGCGCCAGGAGAGGCAGGGCGGGAGAGCAGTACTTC. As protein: CARRGRAGEQYF.

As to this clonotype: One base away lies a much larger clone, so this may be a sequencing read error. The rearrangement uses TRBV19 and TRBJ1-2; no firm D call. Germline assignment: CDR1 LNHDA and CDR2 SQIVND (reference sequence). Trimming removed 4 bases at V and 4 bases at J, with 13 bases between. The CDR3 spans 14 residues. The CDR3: CASSTRTLVYGYTF. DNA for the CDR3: TGTGCCAGTAGTACAAGGACCCTTGTCTATGGCTACACCTTC.

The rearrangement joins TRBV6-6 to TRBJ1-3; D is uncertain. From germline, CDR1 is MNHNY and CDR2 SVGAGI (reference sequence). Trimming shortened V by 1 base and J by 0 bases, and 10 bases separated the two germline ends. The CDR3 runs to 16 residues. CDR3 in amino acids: CASSYLDPGSGNTIYF. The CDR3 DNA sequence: TGTGCCAGCAGTTACTTGGACCCTGGCTCTGGAAACACCATATATTTT.

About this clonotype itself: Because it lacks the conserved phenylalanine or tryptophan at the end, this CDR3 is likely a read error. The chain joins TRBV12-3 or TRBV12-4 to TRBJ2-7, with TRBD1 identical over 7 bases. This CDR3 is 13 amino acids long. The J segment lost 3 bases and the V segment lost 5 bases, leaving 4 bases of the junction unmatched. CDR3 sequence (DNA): TGTGCCAGCAGTCCAGGGGGAAACTACGAGCAGTACTTA. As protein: CASSPGGNYEQYL.

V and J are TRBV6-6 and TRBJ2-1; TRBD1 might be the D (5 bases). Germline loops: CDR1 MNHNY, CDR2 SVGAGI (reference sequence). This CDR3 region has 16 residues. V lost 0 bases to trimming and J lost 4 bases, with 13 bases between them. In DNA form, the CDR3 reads TGTGCCAGCAGTTACTCTCGAGACCCAGGGTACAATGAGCAGTTCTTC. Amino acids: CASSYSRDPGYNEQFF.

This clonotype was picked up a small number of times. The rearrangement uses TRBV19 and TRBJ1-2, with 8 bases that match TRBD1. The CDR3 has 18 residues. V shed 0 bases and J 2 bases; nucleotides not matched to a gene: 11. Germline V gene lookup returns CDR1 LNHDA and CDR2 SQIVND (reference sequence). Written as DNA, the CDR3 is TGTGCCAGTAGTATAGACCCGACAGGGGAGGCGGCGAACTATGGCTACACCTTC. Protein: CASSIDPTGEAANYGYTF.

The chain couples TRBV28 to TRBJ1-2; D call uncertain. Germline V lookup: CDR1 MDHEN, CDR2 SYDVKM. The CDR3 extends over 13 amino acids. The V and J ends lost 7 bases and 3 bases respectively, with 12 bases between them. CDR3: CASIPIGYYGYTF. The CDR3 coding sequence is TGTGCCAGCATCCCCATAGGGTACTATGGCTACACCTTC.

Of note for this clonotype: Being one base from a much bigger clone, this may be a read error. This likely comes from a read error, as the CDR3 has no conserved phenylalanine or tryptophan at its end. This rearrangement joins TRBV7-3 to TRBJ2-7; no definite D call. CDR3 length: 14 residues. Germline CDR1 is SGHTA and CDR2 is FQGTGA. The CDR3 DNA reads TGTGCCAGCAGTTTAACACGGGCCCCCTACGAGCAGTACTTA. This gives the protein CASSLTRAPYEQYL.

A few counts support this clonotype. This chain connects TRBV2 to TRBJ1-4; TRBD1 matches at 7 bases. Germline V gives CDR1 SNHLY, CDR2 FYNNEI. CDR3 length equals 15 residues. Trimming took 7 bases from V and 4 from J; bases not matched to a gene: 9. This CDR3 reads CASTPGDRLNEKLFF. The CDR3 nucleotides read TGTGCCAGCACCCCCGGGGACAGACTTAATGAAAAACTGTTTTTT.

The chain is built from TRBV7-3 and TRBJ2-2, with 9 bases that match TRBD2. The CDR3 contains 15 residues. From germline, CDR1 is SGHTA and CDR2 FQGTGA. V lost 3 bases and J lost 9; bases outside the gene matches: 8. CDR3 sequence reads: CASSLTSGADRELFF. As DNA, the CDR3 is TGTGCCAGCAGCTTGACTAGCGGAGCCGACCGGGAGCTGTTTTTT.

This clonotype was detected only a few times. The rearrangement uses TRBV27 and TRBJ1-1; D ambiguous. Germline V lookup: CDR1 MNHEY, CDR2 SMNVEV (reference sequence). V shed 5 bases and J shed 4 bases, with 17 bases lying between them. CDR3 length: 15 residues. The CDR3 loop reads CASSPKYEGITEAFF. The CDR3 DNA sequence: TGTGCCAGCAGTCCAAAGTATGAGGGTATCACTGAAGCTTTCTTT.

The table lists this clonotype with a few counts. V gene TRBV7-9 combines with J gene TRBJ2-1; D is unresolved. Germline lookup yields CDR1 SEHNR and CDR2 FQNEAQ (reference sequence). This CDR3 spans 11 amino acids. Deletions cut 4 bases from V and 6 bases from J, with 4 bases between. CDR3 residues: CASSYRNEQFF. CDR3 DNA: TGTGCCAGCAGCTATCGCAATGAGCAGTTCTTC.